This TCR beta chain is drawn from a study of Graves' ophthalmopathy and Graves' hyperthyroidism. General observations from the study: Most expanded clonotypes from thyroid (those above 0.001 frequency) were also found in blood.

The study amplified TCR beta CDR3 regions using RNA transcripts. Amplification began with first-round RT-PCR using HTBI primers, then second-round multiplex PCR was performed. Each CDR3 protein gets one entry after TCRdb re-called the multiplex PCR reads with MiXCR. The sample consists of hundreds of thousands of distinct CDR3 sequences, over 40% of them appearing once. Presentation of ophthalmopathy in the donors involved moderate-to-severe activity, CAS ≥3, NOSPECS ≥4 and a duration under 3 months. CDR1 and CDR2 from the germline V gene are DFQATT and SNEGSKA (reference sequence). V gave up 3 bases and J gave up 4 bases; unmatched junction bases: 16. The CDR3 extends over 17 amino acids. On this clonotype: The target antigen is unknown.

This rearrangement joins TRBV20-1 to TRBJ2-5; 8 bases line up with TRBD2. The TCR was taken from an adult man with Graves' ophthalmopathy. The sequencing input was peripheral blood. Here the CDR3 DNA reads TGCAGTGCTAGCGTTCCCTCACCCGGGACTAGAGCAGAGACCCAGTACTTC. This gives the protein CSASVPSPGTRAETQYF.